Each of the 13 T cell receptor beta chains below was sequenced from the same sample in a study of CD8 T cells in ankylosing spondylitis. Study-level results: Ankylosing spondylitis blood appeared to carry a characteristic TCR beta motif of roughly eight highly homologous variants.

TCRdb reanalysed the 5' RACE reads using MiXCR and keeps one entry per CDR3 protein. This table has more than 600,000 distinct CDR3 sequences, 15% to 20% appearing once. The antigens these receptors bind are not known. Sample: blood, either unsorted or a sorted T cell fraction (not recorded which). These receptors came from a male donor with ankylosing spondylitis.

J is TRBJ2-1 and V is TRBV10-3; 9 bases fit TRBD2. CDR1 is ENHRY, CDR2 SYGVKD, per germline. The trim removed 3 bases at V and 4 bases at J, leaving 10 bases unmatched. The CDR3 length is 17 residues. CDR3 loop: CAISERAGGSKYNEQFF. The CDR3 DNA reads as TGTGCCATCAGTGAAAGAGCGGGGGGTAGTAAATACAATGAGCAGTTCTTC.

This clonotype appeared a few times. The chain joins TRBV3-1 to TRBJ1-1; no clear D gene. Germline assignment: CDR1 LGHDT and CDR2 YNNKEL (reference sequence). The CDR3 spans 15 residues. V was clipped by 0 bases and J by 3 bases, with 11 bases between them. The CDR3 nucleotides are TGTGCCAGCAGCCAAGATTCTTTCCTTTACACTGAAGCTTTCTTT. Translated: CASSQDSFLYTEAFF.

This clonotype was seen more than once but under ten times. V gene TRBV12-3 or TRBV12-4 combines with J gene TRBJ2-1; 8 bases align to TRBD1. J lost 6 bases, V lost 1 base, and 5 bases had no gene match. The CDR3 spans 15 residues. The CDR3 DNA follows: TGTGCCAGCAGTTTAGGGACAGGGATCGGCAATGAGCAGTTCTTC. Its translation is CASSLGTGIGNEQFF.

The chain recombines TRBV5-5 with TRBJ2-1; D is possibly TRBD2 (6 bases). The ends were cut back, 2 bases at V and 9 bases at J, with 12 bases in the middle. The CDR3 contains 13 residues. Germline values: CDR1 SGHKS, CDR2 YYEKEE (reference sequence). The CDR3 DNA follows: TGTGCCAGCAGCTTAGGCCCCGGGAGTGAGCAGTTCTTC. It codes for CASSLGPGSEQFF. Looking up the rest from reference TRBV5-5 and TRBJ2-1 gives the full variable domain: DAGVTQSPTHLIKTRGQQVTLRCSPISGHKSVSWYQQVLGQGPQFIFQYYEKEERGRGNFPDRFSARQFPNYSSELNVNALLLGDSALYLCASSLGPGSEQFFGPGTRLTVL.

CDR3 sequence (DNA): TGTGCCAGCAGCTTAAAGGTAGCGGGGTCTTTCGGTGAGCAGTTCTTC. The encoded protein is CASSLKVAGSFGEQFF. The J gene is TRBJ2-1, the V gene TRBV7-3, with TRBD2 matching over 8 bases. Germline-derived CDR1 and CDR2 are SGHTA and FQGTGA. V lost 1 base and J lost 9; bases outside the gene matches: 11. This CDR3 is built from 16 residues.

The table lists this clonotype with a few counts. The chain couples TRBV4-3 to TRBJ2-1; possible D gene TRBD2, 6 bases. The CDR3 runs 15 residues. The germline V gene has CDR1 LGHNA and CDR2 YSLEER. Trimming stripped 6 bases from V and 6 bases from J, with 18 bases between. CDR3 DNA: TGCGCCAGCAGACGGACTATCCGGGACCCCAATGAGCAGTTCTTC. Translating gives CASRRTIRDPNEQFF.

This sequence joins TRBV9 and TRBJ1-2; no clear D. The CDR3 runs 18 residues. Germline values: CDR1 SGDLS, CDR2 YYNGEE. Trimming removed 0 bases from V and 0 bases from J, with 18 bases in between. The DNA of the CDR3 is TGTGCCAGCAGCGTAGAGACGAGCCATGGGGAAGCTAACTATGGCTACACCTTC. Translation gives CASSVETSHGEANYGYTF.

The V and J genes are TRBV12-3 or TRBV12-4 and TRBJ1-2; 9 bases fit TRBD1. There are 21 residues in the CDR3. V gave up 2 bases and J gave up 2 bases; unmatched junction bases: 21. The CDR3 nucleotides are TGTGCCAGCAGTTTAAATCGGGACAGGGAAATTCTAGGACTGACAAACTATGGCTACACCTTC. It encodes CASSLNRDREILGLTNYGYTF.

The gene calls are TRBV28 and TRBJ2-7, with TRBD2 identical over 13 bases. The germline V gene has CDR1 MDHEN and CDR2 SYDVKM. V trimming: 2 bases; J trimming: 2 bases; junction bases outside the gene matches: 9. The CDR3 extends over 18 amino acids. CDR3 sequence reads: CASSLSPPGLAGTYEQYF. The CDR3 DNA reads TGTGCCAGCAGTTTAAGTCCACCGGGACTAGCGGGAACCTACGAGCAGTACTTC.

The gene calls are TRBV2 and TRBJ1-3; D call uncertain. The length of the CDR3 is 14 residues. The V end lost 8 bases, the J end lost 3 bases, and 14 bases lay between the germline ends. The germline CDR1 and CDR2 sequences are SNHLY and FYNNEI. CDR3 protein: CASPSGAGGNTIYF. The CDR3 DNA reads as TGTGCCAGCCCCTCAGGTGCGGGTGGAAACACCATATATTTT. The whole variable domain, filled in from reference TRBV2 and TRBJ1-3, reads EPEVTQTPSHQVTQMGQEVILRCVPISNHLYFYWYRQILGQKVEFLVSFYNNEISEKSEIFDDQFSVERPDGSNFTLKIRSTKLEDSAMYFCASPSGAGGNTIYFGEGSWLTVV.

The rearrangement uses TRBV2 and TRBJ1-2, with D possibly TRBD1 on 5 matching bases. The V end lost 6 bases, the J end lost 5 bases, and 13 bases lay between the germline ends. This CDR3 region has 13 residues. Germline values: CDR1 SNHLY, CDR2 FYNNEI. CDR3: CASRVRDSYGYTF. In DNA form, the CDR3 reads TGTGCCAGCAGAGTCCGGGACTCATATGGCTACACCTTC.

The rearrangement uses TRBV27 and TRBJ1-1; D perhaps matches TRBD1 (6 bases). CDR3 length equals 13 residues. Per germline, CDR1 MNHEY and CDR2 SMNVEV (reference sequence). Trimming removed 6 bases from V and 4 bases from J, with 12 bases in between. CDR3 coding DNA: TGTGCCAGCAGACCACAGGGTCCCACTGAAGCTTTCTTT. The encoded protein is CASRPQGPTEAFF.

The V call is TRBV5-1, the J call TRBJ2-7; TRBD1 matches 7 bases. The CDR3 totals 14 residues. Germline loops: CDR1 SGHRS, CDR2 YFSETQ. J lost 4 bases, V lost 2 bases, and 6 bases had no gene match. The CDR3 sequence is CASSFNRGVYEQYF. CDR3 nucleotides: TGCGCCAGCAGCTTCAACAGGGGCGTATACGAGCAGTACTTC.